The rows below give T cell receptor beta chains drawn from one sample of a study of technical replicates of blood from a few donors. Produced via immunoSEQ multiplex PCR; TCRdb's table is partial and in-frame only. The table lists around 100,000 clones, approximately 94% of them singletons. The sequenced sample was T cells isolated from PBMCs. Receptors originate from a human donor in good health. Each CDR3 is given with its conserved first and last residue. A D gene is named only where the DNA matches it firmly. Clone size is given for some rows only: seen once, a few or many times, or a class if the clone is expanded.

d_call: TRBD1; j_call: TRBJ1-5; clone_size: -; v_call: TRBV18; cdr3_nt: TGTGCCAGCTCACCTGCCCGACAGGGGGCAACTGCAAATCAGCCCCAGCATTTT; cdr3_aa: CASSPARQGATANQPQHF
d_call: -; j_call: TRBJ1-2; clone_size: -; v_call: TRBV7-9; cdr3_nt: TGTGCCAGCAGCTTAGTAACAACATCTAACTATGGCTACACCTTC; cdr3_aa: CASSLVTTSNYGYTF
d_call: -; j_call: TRBJ2-3; clone_size: -; v_call: TRBV9; cdr3_nt: TGTGCCAGCAGCGCCGCAGGGTCTCCCACAGATACGCAGTATTTT; cdr3_aa: CASSAAGSPTDTQYF
d_call: -; j_call: TRBJ2-2; clone_size: -; v_call: TRBV19; cdr3_nt: TGTGCCAGTAGTATACCGTACAGGGCGAGCACCGGGGAGCTGTTTTTT; cdr3_aa: CASSIPYRASTGELFF
d_call: TRBD2; j_call: TRBJ2-3; clone_size: -; v_call: TRBV28; cdr3_nt: TGTGCCAGCAGTTTACCAAAAGGGACTAGCGATGGCACAGATACGCAGTATTTT; cdr3_aa: CASSLPKGTSDGTDTQYF
d_call: TRBD1; j_call: TRBJ1-2; clone_size: -; v_call: TRBV30; cdr3_nt: TGTGCCTGGGGGCAGGGGGACTATGGCTACACCTTC; cdr3_aa: CAWGQGDYGYTF
d_call: -; j_call: TRBJ2-7; clone_size: once; v_call: TRBV5-6; cdr3_nt: TGTGCCAGCAGCTCCACCCTGTGGGCGGGTGATTCCTACGAGCAGTACTTC; cdr3_aa: CASSSTLWAGDSYEQYF
d_call: -; j_call: TRBJ2-2; clone_size: -; v_call: TRBV7-9; cdr3_nt: TGTGCCAGCAGCTTAGGGGCGCGGGAAAGCACCGGGGAGCTGTTTTTT; cdr3_aa: CASSLGARESTGELFF
d_call: TRBD2; j_call: TRBJ2-1; clone_size: -; v_call: TRBV2; cdr3_nt: TGTGCCAGCAGTGAGGACAATCTAGCGGGAGGGTACAATGAGCAGTTCTTC; cdr3_aa: CASSEDNLAGGYNEQFF
d_call: -; j_call: TRBJ1-5; clone_size: -; v_call: TRBV6-6; cdr3_nt: TGTGCCAGCTGCCTAACCCCCCCAGGGAATCAGCCCCAGCATTTT; cdr3_aa: CASCLTPPGNQPQHF